Sequencing of this T cell receptor beta chain was carried out in a study of cytomegalovirus exposure and HLA in healthy donors. With regard to this clone: Its antigen is unknown.

Donors sampled were nominally healthy, though unrecorded immune exposures were likely. In the PCR, 60 Vbeta and 13 Jbeta primers were used. Using immunoSEQ multiplex PCR, the repertoire was profiled, and TCRdb retains in-frame clones only, with some absent. The sample lists 99,000 or so clones; around 73% were seen once. The CDR3 consists of 14 residues. V lost 7 bases and J lost 4; bases outside the gene matches: 6. Per the germline V gene, CDR1 is LNHDA and CDR2 is SQIVND (reference sequence). Regarding the study as a whole: The study dropped some indistinguishable V segments, TRBV6-2 and TRBV6-3 among them.

The sequenced sample was PBMCs. This clonotype was obtained from a woman in her 40s in good health and CMV-seronegative. This rearrangement joins TRBV19 to TRBJ1-1; 10 bases line up with TRBD1. DNA of the CDR3: TGTGCCAGTACCTTAGGGACAGGGGCCACTGAAGCTTTCTTT. Translating it yields CASTLGTGATEAFF.